This T cell receptor beta chain came from a study of blood T cell repertoires in COVID-19. In the study overall: The study drew acute and convalescent COVID-19 samples from the United States, Italy and Spain. T cells, B-cell-depleted T cells, or PBMCs provided the cDNA or gDNA that served as material.

Original methodology: Reference gene primer amplification yielded estimated nucleated cell counts. Generated by immunoSEQ multiplex PCR, the TCRdb table keeps only in-frame clones and is missing some. The DNA gave D and trimming, while V, J and clone size come from that table. The sample lists about 130,000 clones; about nine tenths were seen once. CDR1 is SGHTA and CDR2 is FQGNSA in the germline V gene. V shed 5 bases and J shed 1 base, with 12 bases lying between them. The CDR3 is 15 residues long. Sequenced sample: peripheral blood. The source is a man in his fifties with acute or convalescent COVID-19. The rearrangement uses TRBV7-2 and TRBJ1-5, with TRBD1 as a possible D gene (5 bases). The CDR3 loop is CASSLGAGSNQPQHF. The DNA for the CDR3 is TGTGCCAGCAGCCTCGGCGCAGGGAGCAATCAGCCCCAGCATTTT.